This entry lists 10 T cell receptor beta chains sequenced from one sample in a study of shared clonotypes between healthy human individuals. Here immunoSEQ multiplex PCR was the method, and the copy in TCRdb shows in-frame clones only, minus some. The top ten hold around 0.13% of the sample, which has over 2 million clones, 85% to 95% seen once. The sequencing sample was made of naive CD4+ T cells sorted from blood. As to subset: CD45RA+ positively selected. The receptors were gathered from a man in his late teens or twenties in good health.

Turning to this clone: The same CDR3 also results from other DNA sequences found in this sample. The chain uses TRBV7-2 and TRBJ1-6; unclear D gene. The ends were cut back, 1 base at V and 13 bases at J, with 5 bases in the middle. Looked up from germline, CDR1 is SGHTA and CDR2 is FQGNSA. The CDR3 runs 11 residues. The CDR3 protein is CASSLEAPLHF. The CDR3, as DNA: TGTGCCAGCAGCTTAGAAGCGCCCCTCCACTTT.

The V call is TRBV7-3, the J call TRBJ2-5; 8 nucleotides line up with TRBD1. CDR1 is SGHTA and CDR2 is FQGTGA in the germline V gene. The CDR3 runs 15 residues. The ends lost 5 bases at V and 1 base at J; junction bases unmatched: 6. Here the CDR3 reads CASSPGQGRQETQYF. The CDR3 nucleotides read TGTGCCAGCAGCCCCGGACAGGGTCGCCAAGAGACCCAGTACTTC.

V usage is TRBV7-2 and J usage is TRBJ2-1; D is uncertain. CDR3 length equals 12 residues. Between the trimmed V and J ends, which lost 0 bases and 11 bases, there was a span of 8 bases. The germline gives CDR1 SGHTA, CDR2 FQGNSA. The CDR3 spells CASSLAVSKQFF. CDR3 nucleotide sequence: TGTGCCAGCAGCTTAGCTGTCAGCAAGCAGTTCTTC.

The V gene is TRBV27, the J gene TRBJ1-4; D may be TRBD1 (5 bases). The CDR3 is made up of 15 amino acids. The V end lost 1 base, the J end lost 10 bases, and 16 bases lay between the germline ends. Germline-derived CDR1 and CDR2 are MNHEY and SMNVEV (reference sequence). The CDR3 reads CASSLWGSQKGKLFF. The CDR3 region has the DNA TGTGCCAGCAGTTTATGGGGGTCTCAAAAGGGAAAACTGTTTTTT.

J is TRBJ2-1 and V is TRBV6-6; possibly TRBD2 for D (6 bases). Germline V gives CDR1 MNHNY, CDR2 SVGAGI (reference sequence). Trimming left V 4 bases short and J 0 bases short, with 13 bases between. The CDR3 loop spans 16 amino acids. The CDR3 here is CASSSNRLGSYNEQFF. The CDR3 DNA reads TGTGCCAGCAGTTCCAATAGACTAGGCTCCTACAATGAGCAGTTCTTC.

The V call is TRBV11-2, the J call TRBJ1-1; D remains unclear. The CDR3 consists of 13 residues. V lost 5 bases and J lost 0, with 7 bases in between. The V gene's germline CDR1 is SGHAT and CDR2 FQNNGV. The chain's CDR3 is CASSLHMNTEAFF. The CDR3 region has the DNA TGTGCCAGCAGCCTCCACATGAACACTGAAGCTTTCTTT.

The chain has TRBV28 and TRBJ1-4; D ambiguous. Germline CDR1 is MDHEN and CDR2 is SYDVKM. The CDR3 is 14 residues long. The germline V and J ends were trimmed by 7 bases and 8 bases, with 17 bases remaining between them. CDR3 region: CASIPALQREKLFF. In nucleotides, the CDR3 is TGTGCCAGCATTCCGGCTCTACAGCGGGAAAAACTGTTTTTT.

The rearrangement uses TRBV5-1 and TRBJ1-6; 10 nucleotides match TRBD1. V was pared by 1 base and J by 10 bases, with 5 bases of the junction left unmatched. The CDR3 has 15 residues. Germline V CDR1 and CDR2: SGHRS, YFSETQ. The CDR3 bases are TGCGCCAGCAGCTTGACGGGACAGGGGAGATCACCCCTCCACTTT. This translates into CASSLTGQGRSPLHF. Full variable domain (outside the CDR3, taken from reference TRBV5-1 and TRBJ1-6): KAGVTQTPRYLIKTRGQQVTLSCSPISGHRSVSWYQQTPGQGLQFLFEYFSETQRNKGNFPGRFSGRQFSNSRSEMNVSTLELGDSALYLCASSLTGQGRSPLHFGNGTRLTVT.

The CDR3 coding sequence is TGTGCCAGCCAAGTAGGGACAGGGTTCCACAATGAGCAGTTCTTC. It specifies CASQVGTGFHNEQFF. The rearrangement uses TRBV7-9 and TRBJ2-1; 9 positions agree with TRBD1. V was pared by 8 bases and J by 5 bases, with 10 bases of the junction left unmatched. CDR1 SEHNR and CDR2 FQNEAQ come from the germline V gene (reference sequence). The CDR3 extends over 15 amino acids.

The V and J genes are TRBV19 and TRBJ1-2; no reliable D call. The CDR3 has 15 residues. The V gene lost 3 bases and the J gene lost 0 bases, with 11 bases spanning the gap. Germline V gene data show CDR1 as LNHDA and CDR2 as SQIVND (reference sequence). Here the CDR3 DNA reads TGTGCCAGTAGTATCAGTACAGCAGCTAACTATGGCTACACCTTC. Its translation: CASSISTAANYGYTF. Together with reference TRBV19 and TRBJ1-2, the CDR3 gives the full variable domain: DGGITQSPKYLFRKEGQNVTLSCEQNLNHDAMYWYRQDPGQGLRLIYYSQIVNDFQKGDIAEGYSVSREKKESFPLTVTSAQKNPTAFYLCASSISTAANYGYTFGSGTRLTVV.